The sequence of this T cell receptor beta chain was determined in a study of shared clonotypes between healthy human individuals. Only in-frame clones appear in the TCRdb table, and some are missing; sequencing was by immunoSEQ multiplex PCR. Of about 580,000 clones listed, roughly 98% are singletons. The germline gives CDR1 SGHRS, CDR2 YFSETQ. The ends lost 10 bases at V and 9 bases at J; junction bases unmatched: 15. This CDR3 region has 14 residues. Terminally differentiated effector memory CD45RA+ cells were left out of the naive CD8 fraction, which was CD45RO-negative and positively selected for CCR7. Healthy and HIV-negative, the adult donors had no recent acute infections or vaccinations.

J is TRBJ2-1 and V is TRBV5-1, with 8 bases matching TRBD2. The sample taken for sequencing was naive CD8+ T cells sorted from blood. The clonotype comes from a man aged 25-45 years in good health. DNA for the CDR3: TGCGCCTCAACCCCCAGCGGGAGTATCTTTGAGCAGTTCTTC. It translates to CASTPSGSIFEQFF.